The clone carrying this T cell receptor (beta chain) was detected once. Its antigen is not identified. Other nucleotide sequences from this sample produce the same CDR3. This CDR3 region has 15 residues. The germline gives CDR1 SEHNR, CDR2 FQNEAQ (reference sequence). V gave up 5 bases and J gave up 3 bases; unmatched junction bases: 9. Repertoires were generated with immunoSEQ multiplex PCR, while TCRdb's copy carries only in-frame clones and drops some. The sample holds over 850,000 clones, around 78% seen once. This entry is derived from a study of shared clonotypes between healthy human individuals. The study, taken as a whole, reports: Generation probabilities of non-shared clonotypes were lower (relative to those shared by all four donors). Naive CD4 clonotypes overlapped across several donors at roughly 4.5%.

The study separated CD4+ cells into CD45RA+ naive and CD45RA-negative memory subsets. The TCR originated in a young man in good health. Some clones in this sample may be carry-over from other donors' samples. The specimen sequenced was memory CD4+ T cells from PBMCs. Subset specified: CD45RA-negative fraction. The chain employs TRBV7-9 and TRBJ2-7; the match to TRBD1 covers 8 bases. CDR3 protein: CASSPGQGGSYEQYF. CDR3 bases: TGTGCCAGCAGCCCCGGACAGGGTGGGAGCTACGAGCAGTACTTC. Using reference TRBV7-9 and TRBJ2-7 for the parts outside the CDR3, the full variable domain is DTGVSQNPRHKITKRGQNVTFRCDPISEHNRLYWYRQTLGQGPEFLTYFQNEAQLEKSRLLSDRFSAERPKGSFSTLEIQRTEQGDSAMYLCASSPGQGGSYEQYFGPGTRLTVT.